The T cell receptor (beta chain) described here comes from a study of long-term antiretroviral therapy in people with HIV. Study details: The earliest samples came about a decade before the 2015 immediate-ART recommendation.

Running of the v3.0 immunoSEQ assay took place at survey level. Clones were sequenced by immunoSEQ multiplex PCR, and TCRdb holds only the in-frame ones, with some missing. The sample carries more than 25,000 clones, approximately 90% recorded once. Study results and caveats: Against controls, HIV repertoires showed narrower ranges of CDR3 length.

As to this clone: Its antigen is as yet unknown.

The sequenced sample was unsorted PBMCs, obtained 3.1 years after starting antiretroviral therapy. The TCR was taken from a man aged 18 to 29 with HIV.

The DNA of the CDR3 is TGCGCCAGCAGCTCTCTAGCGGGAGGCGGCACAGATACGCAGTATTTT. Translation gives CASSSLAGGGTDTQYF. This rearrangement joins TRBV5-1 to TRBJ2-3; 11 bases map to TRBD2. Germline V lookup: CDR1 SGHRS, CDR2 YFSETQ. Trimming at V came to 3 bases and at J to 1 base, leaving 4 bases not matched to a gene. The CDR3 runs 16 residues.